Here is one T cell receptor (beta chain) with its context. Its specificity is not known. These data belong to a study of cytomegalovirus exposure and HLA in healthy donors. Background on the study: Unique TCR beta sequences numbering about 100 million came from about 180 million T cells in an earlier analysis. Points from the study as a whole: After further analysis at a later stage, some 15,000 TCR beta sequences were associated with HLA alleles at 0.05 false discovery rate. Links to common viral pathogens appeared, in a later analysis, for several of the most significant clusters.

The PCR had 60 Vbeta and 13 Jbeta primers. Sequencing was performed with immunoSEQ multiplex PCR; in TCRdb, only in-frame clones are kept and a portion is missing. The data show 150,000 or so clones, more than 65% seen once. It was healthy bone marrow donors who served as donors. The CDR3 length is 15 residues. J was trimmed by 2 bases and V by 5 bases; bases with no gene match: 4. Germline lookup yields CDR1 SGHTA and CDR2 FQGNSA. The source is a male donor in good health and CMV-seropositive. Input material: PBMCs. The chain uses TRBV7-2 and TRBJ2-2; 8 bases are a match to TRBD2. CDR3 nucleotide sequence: TGTGCCAGCAGCCAAACTAGCGGTAACACCGGGGAGCTGTTTTTT. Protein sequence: CASSQTSGNTGELFF.